A single sample is the source of the 26 T cell receptor beta chains below, sequenced in a study of vaccination and CD4 T cells after COVID-19. Which antigens these TCRs recognize remains unknown. The Oncomine TCR Beta short-read assay sequenced DNA from cultured CD4+ T cells. TCRdb itself ran the PCR reads through MiXCR, one entry per CDR3 protein. The sample yields around 25,000 distinct CDR3 sequences, 28% seen once. The time point is: late sampling 161 to 241 days after vaccination in three convalescent patients. This sample's treatment: approximately 10-day PBMC culture with coronavirus spike peptide pools or control peptides (ViraFEST assay). Sequenced here: CD4+ T cells from blood, cultured in vitro, sampled about 7 months after SARS-CoV-2 vaccination. The receptor source for this set is a human donor who had recovered from COVID-19.

The genes are TRBV20-1 and TRBJ1-5, with a possible D match to TRBD1 (6 bases). Germline values: CDR1 DFQATT, CDR2 SNEGSKA (reference sequence). Trimming left V 5 bases short and J 2 bases short, with 22 bases between. The CDR3 is 17 amino acids. CDR3 protein: CSALQRQSGQRNQPQHF. In DNA, the CDR3 is TGCAGTGCTCTTCAACGTCAGAGCGGACAGCGCAATCAGCCCCAGCATTTT.

This clonotype was counted between two and nine times. The chain has TRBV20-1 and TRBJ1-1; TRBD1 matches at 9 bases. CDR1 and CDR2 from the germline V gene are DFQATT and SNEGSKA (reference sequence). CDR3 length: 14 residues. Trimming at V came to 5 bases and at J to 6 bases, leaving 10 bases not matched to a gene. For the CDR3, the DNA is TGCAGTGCTGGAAGGGACAGGGATAACCCTGAAGCTTTCTTT. It translates to CSAGRDRDNPEAFF.

V usage is TRBV2 and J usage is TRBJ1-2, with TRBD1 matching 10 bases. The CDR3 sequence is 16 residues long. Germline CDR1 and CDR2: SNHLY and FYNNEI. With 5 bases clipped from V and 4 bases from J, the junction kept 10 bases outside the gene matches. CDR3 in amino acids: CASSKGQGNGGYGYTF. CDR3 DNA: TGTGCCAGCAGTAAGGGACAGGGGAATGGTGGCTATGGCTACACCTTC.

J is TRBJ2-1 and V is TRBV2; 11 bases line up with TRBD2. The CDR3 totals 15 residues. Trimming at V came to 6 bases and at J to 4 bases, leaving 5 bases not matched to a gene. Germline CDR1 reads SNHLY; CDR2 reads FYNNEI. The CDR3 DNA is TGTGCCAGCAGCCCCACTAGCGGGGGATACAATGAGCAGTTCTTC. Its translation is CASSPTSGGYNEQFF.

The gene calls are TRBV4-1 and TRBJ2-7, with a tentative D call TRBD2 (6 bases). From germline, CDR1 is MGHRA and CDR2 YSYEKL. V dropped 0 bases and J dropped 0 bases, with 15 bases sitting between them. CDR3 length equals 17 residues. CDR3 residues: CASSQDQRRDGSYEQYF. The CDR3 DNA follows: TGCGCCAGCAGCCAAGATCAAAGGCGGGATGGCTCCTACGAGCAGTACTTC.

In this sample, this clonotype turned up a few times. The chain joins TRBV20-1 to TRBJ2-1; TRBD2 aligns across 7 bases. After removal of 6 bases from V and 3 bases from J, the junction contained 20 bases not matched to a gene. The CDR3 contains 18 residues. CDR1 and CDR2 (germline): DFQATT, SNEGSKA (reference sequence). The CDR3 DNA reads TGCAGTGCGGACGGCACTATCGGCGGGAGTCCCCTCTACAATGAGCAGTTCTTC. This translates into CSADGTIGGSPLYNEQFF.

V usage is TRBV24-1 and J usage is TRBJ2-7; 7 nucleotides match TRBD2. The CDR3 totals 14 residues. In germline, CDR1 is KGHDR, CDR2 SFDVKD. The V segment lost 4 bases and the J segment 4 bases; nucleotides outside the gene matches: 6. CDR3 sequence reads: CATSESSGSYEQYF. CDR3 nucleotides: TGTGCCACCAGTGAGTCTAGCGGAAGTTACGAGCAGTACTTC.

The chain combines TRBV20-1 with TRBJ2-7, with D tentatively TRBD1 (6 bases). This CDR3 has 11 residues. The germline V and J ends were trimmed by 5 bases and 12 bases, with 17 bases remaining between them. Looked up from germline, CDR1 is DFQATT and CDR2 is SNEGSKA (reference sequence). The DNA of the CDR3 is TGCAGTGCTGGGGACACCCATCGTCCGTACTTC. Its protein product is CSAGDTHRPYF.

The chain is built from TRBV4-1 and TRBJ1-5, with a weak D call TRBD1 (5 bases). V lost 0 bases and J 0 bases, leaving 15 bases between the germline ends. CDR3 size: 18 residues. Germline V gene lookup returns CDR1 MGHRA and CDR2 YSYEKL. CDR3 sequence reads: CASSQDYTTAYSNQPQHF. The CDR3 DNA is TGCGCCAGCAGCCAAGATTATACGACAGCTTATAGCAATCAGCCCCAGCATTTT.

V is TRBV30 and J is TRBJ1-5, with 9 bases that match TRBD1. V dropped 7 bases and J dropped 9; count of bases not matched to a gene: 13. This CDR3 spans 14 amino acids. The germline CDR1 and CDR2 sequences are GTSNPN and SVGIG (reference sequence). CDR3 region: CAFSGTGTLAPQHF. The CDR3 coding sequence is TGTGCCTTCTCCGGGACAGGGACTTTAGCGCCCCAGCATTTT.

J is TRBJ2-5 and V is TRBV25-1; D is undetermined. CDR1 and CDR2 (germline): MGHDK, SYGVNS. This CDR3 has 12 amino acids. The ends were cut back, 6 bases at V and 2 bases at J, with 7 bases in the middle. The CDR3 DNA sequence: TGTGCCAGCAGACGCGGACAAGAGACCCAGTACTTC. This gives the protein CASRRGQETQYF. Variable domain in full (rest from reference TRBV25-1 and TRBJ2-5): EADIYQTPRYLVIGTGKKITLECSQTMGHDKMYWYQQDPGMELHLIHYSYGVNSTEKGDLSSESTVSRIRTEHFPLTLESARPSHTSQYLCASRRGQETQYFGPGTRLLVL.

This clonotype was detected many times. The chain employs TRBV7-9 and TRBJ2-5; 7 bases map to TRBD1. CDR3 length: 13 amino acids. J gave up 5 bases and V 8 bases, and 8 bases lay outside the gene matches. CDR1 and CDR2 (germline): SEHNR, FQNEAQ (reference sequence). The CDR3 reads CASLYRGQETQYF. The CDR3 DNA reads as TGTGCCAGCCTCTACAGGGGTCAGGAGACCCAGTACTTC.

J is TRBJ2-1 and V is TRBV20-1; 7 bases match TRBD2. The CDR3 sequence is 13 residues long. CDR1 DFQATT and CDR2 SNEGSKA come from the germline V gene (reference sequence). V was pared by 5 bases and J by 5 bases, with 6 bases of the junction left unmatched. The CDR3 sequence is CSARTSWDNEQFF. The DNA for the CDR3 is TGCAGTGCTCGGACTAGTTGGGACAATGAGCAGTTCTTC.

The rearrangement links TRBV29-1 to TRBJ1-1; 9 bases match TRBD1. This CDR3 comprises 12 residues. CDR1 and CDR2 (germline): SQVTM, ANQGSEA. Germline trimming cut 7 bases from V and 4 bases from J; bases unmatched to any gene: 4. This CDR3 is CSADRGGTEAFF. The CDR3 DNA follows: TGCAGCGCAGACAGGGGGGGCACTGAAGCTTTCTTT.

V and J are TRBV20-1 and TRBJ1-5, with 7 nucleotides matching TRBD1. With 4 bases clipped from V and 3 bases from J, the junction kept 12 bases outside the gene matches. In germline, CDR1 is DFQATT, CDR2 SNEGSKA (reference sequence). This CDR3 is built from 16 residues. The CDR3, as DNA: TGCAGTGCTAACCCCCGAGGGGGCAGCACCAATCAGCCCCAGCATTTT. It is translated as CSANPRGGSTNQPQHF.

This clonotype appeared a few times. The rearrangement links TRBV6-1 to TRBJ1-2; TRBD1 aligns across 9 bases. The length of the CDR3 is 16 residues. CDR1 MNHNS and CDR2 SASEGT come from the germline V gene. J gave up 8 bases and V 1 base, and 11 bases lay outside the gene matches. CDR3 coding DNA: TGTGCCAGCAGTGAAGACAGGGGGCAGTACTATGGCGGCTACACCTTC. Protein: CASSEDRGQYYGGYTF.

The CDR3 spells CASSRDRLTSEAFF. Written as DNA, the CDR3 is TGTGCCAGTAGCAGAGACAGGCTGACATCGGAAGCTTTCTTT. The genes are TRBV19 and TRBJ1-1; TRBD1 is a possible D gene (6 bases). Trimming shortened V by 6 bases and J by 8 bases, and 19 bases separated the two germline ends. This CDR3 region has 14 residues. Germline CDR1 and CDR2: LNHDA and SQIVND (reference sequence).

The rearrangement uses TRBV25-1 and TRBJ2-7, with D unclear. This CDR3 contains 13 residues. Trimming removed 3 bases at V and 2 bases at J, with 8 bases between. The germline CDR1 and CDR2 sequences are MGHDK and SYGVNS. The CDR3: CASSDPGTYEQYF. DNA for the CDR3: TGTGCCAGCAGTGATCCTGGTACCTACGAGCAGTACTTC.

This clonotype was recorded a few times. The rearrangement links TRBV7-6 to TRBJ2-3; a weak D match, TRBD2 (6 bases). This CDR3 is built from 16 residues. Germline-derived CDR1 and CDR2 are SGHVS and FNYEAQ. Trimming cost V 2 bases and J 1 base, with 13 bases left between them. The DNA of the CDR3 is TGTGCCAGCAGCTTACGGGCGGGGCCGCGCACAGATACGCAGTATTTT. Translating it yields CASSLRAGPRTDTQYF.

This clonotype came up a few times. This chain uses TRBV20-1 with TRBJ2-5, with a tentative D call TRBD2 (6 bases). The ends were cut back, 1 base at V and 7 bases at J, with 16 bases in the middle. The CDR3 spans 14 residues. The germline V gene has CDR1 DFQATT and CDR2 SNEGSKA (reference sequence). CDR3 sequence (DNA): TGCAGTGCTAGAGGGCGGACGGGGGTACGGACCCAGTACTTC. This sequence encodes CSARGRTGVRTQYF.

By share, this clonotype ranks as medium-sized. The CDR3: CSASGGTNTEAFF. For the CDR3, the DNA is TGCAGTGCTAGCGGGGGGACCAACACTGAAGCTTTCTTT. J is TRBJ1-1 and V is TRBV20-1, with D tentatively TRBD1 (5 bases). This CDR3 region has 13 residues. Trimming removed 3 bases from V and 2 bases from J, with 10 bases in between. Germline CDR1 DFQATT, CDR2 SNEGSKA (reference sequence).

The chain recombines TRBV5-4 with TRBJ2-3; 10 nucleotides match TRBD2. V lost 1 base, J lost 5 bases, and 7 bases stayed unmatched. The CDR3 loop spans 16 amino acids. CDR1 is SGHNT, CDR2 YYREEE, per germline (reference sequence). The CDR3 bases are TGTGCCAGCAGCTTGCAAGCGGGAGGGCCGTTAGATACGCAGTATTTT. Encoded protein: CASSLQAGGPLDTQYF.

In its sample, this clonotype was seen a few times. The rearrangement uses TRBV6-1 and TRBJ2-7; TRBD1 matches 10 bases. CDR1 and CDR2 from the germline V gene are MNHNS and SASEGT. J lost 3 bases, V lost 6 bases, and 5 bases had no gene match. This CDR3 spans 14 amino acids. The CDR3 nucleotides read TGTGCCAGCAGAGCCGGGACAGGGGTCTACGAGCAGTACTTC. It translates to CASRAGTGVYEQYF.

This clonotype appeared a few times. This chain links TRBV28 with TRBJ1-3; possibly TRBD1 for D (6 bases). V dropped 6 bases and J dropped 2 bases, with 11 bases sitting between them. This CDR3 is 14 amino acids long. Germline loops: CDR1 MDHEN, CDR2 SYDVKM. The CDR3 DNA follows: TGTGCCAGCAGCTCCAGGGGTACTGGAAACACCATATATTTT. It translates to CASSSRGTGNTIYF. Combining the CDR3 with reference TRBV28 and TRBJ1-3 gives the whole variable domain DVKVTQSSRYLVKRTGEKVFLECVQDMDHENMFWYRQDPGLGLRLIYFSYDVKMKEKGDIPEGYSVSREKKERFSLILESASTNQTSMYLCASSSRGTGNTIYFGEGSWLTVV.

This clonotype has a handful of counts. CDR3: CATTRGRGQPQHF. The CDR3 nucleotides are TGTGCCACCACCAGGGGGCGCGGTCAGCCCCAGCATTTT. The rearrangement uses TRBV18 and TRBJ1-5, with 8 bases that match TRBD1. Germline CDR1 and CDR2: KGHSH and LQKENI. The V and J ends lost 10 bases and 6 bases, in that order; junction bases with no gene match: 8. The CDR3 has 13 amino acids. The full variable domain, rest sourced from reference TRBV18 and TRBJ1-5, is NAGVMQNPRHLVRRRGQEARLRCSPMKGHSHVYWYRQLPEEGLKFMVYLQKENIIDESGMPKERFSAEFPKEGPSILRIQQVVRGDSAAYFCATTRGRGQPQHFGDGTRLSIL.

There are a few counts of this clonotype. CDR3: CASSLASGAQSSYNEQFF. The DNA for the CDR3 is TGTGCCAGCAGCTTAGCCTCAGGGGCCCAGTCCTCCTACAATGAGCAGTTCTTC. The V gene is TRBV7-9, the J gene TRBJ2-1; perhaps TRBD1 as D (6 bases). The germline V gene encodes CDR1 SEHNR and CDR2 FQNEAQ (reference sequence). CDR3 size: 18 residues. The V end was cut by 0 bases, the J end by 0 bases, with 15 bases between.